This record covers a single T cell receptor beta chain. Its antigen is unknown. It has no much larger one-base neighbor in the sample; base qualities were not kept. These data come from a study of cytomegalovirus exposure and HLA in healthy donors (dated by TCRdb to about 2017). General notes on the study: An earlier analysis of some 550 of the donors reported 250 to 350 Gb of sequence data and some 120 million unique TCR beta sequences from 150 million to 200 million T cells. Class I and class II HLA loci were covered by the typing at four-digit resolution. An earlier analysis of some 600 of the donors applied high-throughput TCR beta sequencing to assess whether each TCR beta V gene segment acted as functional or pseudogenic. The study used immunosequencing to profile the T cell repertoires of approximately 690 subjects and linked those repertoires to cytomegalovirus serostatus. In a later analysis, previously published TCR beta repertoires from several hundred donors were re-analyzed and high-resolution HLA genotyping was added so that TCR occurrence patterns could be studied. The aim of the study was to test whether cataloging public T cell receptors could identify signatures of past pathogen exposure. Donor age, sex, ethnicity and CMV serostatus were collected together with the repertoire data. Roughly five DR-DQ haplotypes were treated as single units for association and clustering because of strong linkage in the cohort. Of the 350 to 400 genotyped donors, around 81% fell in the genetic ancestry cluster associated with self-reported Caucasian donors. The study combined high-throughput TCR immunosequencing, statistical association of individual TCRs with disease status, and machine learning to predict cytomegalovirus infection status. Around 330 gigabases of sequencing data and roughly 80 million unique TCR sequences made up an early release that covered nearly 650 HLA-typed donors. Typing coverage varied by locus: about 620-630 donors for A, B, C, DRB1 and DQB1; approximately 500 for DQA1; more than 600 for DPA1; some 470 for DPB1. Genome-wide SNP genotypes for about 60% of the roughly 670 donors were used in a later genetic analysis, which treated that subset as a discovery cohort. On average, around 230,000 unique TCR beta nucleotide sequences were sequenced per donor among 398 genotyped donors of the cohort, with roughly a sixth of those sequences being non-productive. Every repertoire in the discovery cohort had been generated on one and the same sequencing platform. Rather than using new phenotypic data, the later analysis identified candidate immune exposures from TCR beta sequences and from how often those sequences occurred across donors. A separate validation cohort of approximately 120 different subjects was used in addition to the roughly 640-subject first cohort. On the study overall, not on this receptor specifically: A further reported finding was that TCR beta sequences accurately predicted the HLA-A and HLA-B alleles for most subjects in the first cohort. An association between a missense DCLRE1C variant and V-gene and J-gene trimming of TCR beta chains was found in a later genetic analysis and replicated in an independent cohort. The study gave a list of 150 to 200 TCR beta chains associated with cytomegalovirus. Linkage disequilibrium might explain the correlated functional status among segregating V segments, but an unknown experimental factor could not be ruled out. In vitro tests confirmed that a few of the cytomegalovirus-associated TCR beta chains recognize cytomegalovirus antigens. The authors suggested that the approach could potentially be extended to other disease states and immunological phenotypes. Compared with the approximately 720-donor mean, donors in an Asian-associated ancestry cluster had fewer N-insertions in productive TCRs, according to a later genetic analysis. Because HLA typing was missing for some donors at each locus, association tests included only the typed subset. A cluster of highly shared sequence variants was judged likely to represent a technical artifact of the sequencing pipeline. In both the original and validation cohorts, the classifier was reported to diagnose cytomegalovirus status with high specificity and sensitivity. The cohort was sequenced for TCR beta chains only, and without alpha or paired-chain data the features that could be detected were limited. The only immune exposure information available for the cohort was CMV serostatus. The earlier analysis of some 560 of the donors excluded approximately 15 rarely observed V segments, including chromosome 9 orphons, because counts were too low. In a later analysis, most CMV-associated TCR beta chains were found to appear HLA-restricted, with HLA associations seemingly driven largely by CMV exposure. In a later analysis, the rate of TCR association differed among HLA loci, with DRB1 alleles having the most associated TCRs and HLA-C alleles having the fewest. Most TCR sequences were seen in very few donors, while some public TCRs were found in many individuals. A later analysis reported that several top co-occurrence clusters appeared linked to parvovirus B19, influenza, CMV and Epstein-Barr virus. In an earlier analysis of more than 450 of the donors, most TCR beta V segments were observed in productive rearrangements about 90% or about 30% of the time, broadly matching IMGT annotations. At a false discovery rate of 0.05, a later analysis linked approximately 18,000 TCR beta sequences to specific HLA alleles. When HLA alleles, especially DR and DQ, strongly co-occurred, attributing TCR associations to individual alleles was difficult. Presence/absence analyses assumed roughly uniform sequencing depth across donors, an assumption that may not hold. A later analysis found that HLA-associated TCR beta chains were more clonally expanded and had lower generation probabilities than equally common non-associated chains.

Receptor libraries were prepared by the immunoSEQ multiplex PCR assay. The multiplex PCR relied on a mix of 60 forward primers for TCR Vbeta segments and 13 reverse primers for TCR Jbeta segments. A multiplex PCR assay on genomic DNA amplified the CDR3 region of rearranged TCR beta genes. Amplified TCR beta libraries were sequenced as 87-base-pair reads on the Illumina HiSeq System. In the original analysis: Across the roughly 670 repertoires, a later analysis counted 75 million to 90 million unique TCR beta chains, some 11 million of which were shared by at least two donors. Raw reads were error-corrected and collapsed into unique sequences by a nearest-neighbor algorithm in which closely related sequences were merged to remove PCR and sequencing errors. CDR3 sequences were aligned to IMGT reference sequences to assign V, D and J gene segments. Each retained sequence needed at least a six-nucleotide match to both a V gene segment and a J gene segment. Rearrangements were called productive when the CDR3 lacked stop codons and stayed in frame with V and J; all others were non-productive. CDR3 was defined by IMGT convention, running from the second conserved V-encoded cysteine to the conserved J-encoded phenylalanine. The earlier analysis of 450 to 750 of the donors excluded any sequence lacking an unambiguous match to a single V gene segment. In an earlier analysis of several hundred of the donors, V segments were called functional above 56.7% productive rearrangements and were called segregating when the between-donor standard deviation exceeded 5%. A statistical classification framework was built for diagnosing cytomegalovirus status from the catalog of TCR beta chain sequences. In a later analysis, V and J genes were assigned by comparing TCR nucleotide sequences against IMGT/GENE-DB human TR gene sequences. Using the TCRdist pipeline, a later analysis assigned CDR3 sequences along with most-parsimonious VDJ recombination scenarios. A later analysis defined each TCR beta chain by its CDR3 amino acid sequence plus V-gene family, and excluded reads lacking a unique V-gene family. A later analysis removed 592 highly shared, low-generation-probability nucleotide sequences to deal with suspected cross-contamination and a sequencing artifact. In a later analysis, a clonal expansion index was calculated for each public chain from normalized within-repertoire ranks of inferred template counts. In a later analysis, generation probabilities were computed with a VDJ recombination model fitted to out-of-frame rearrangements, and the resulting probabilities were checked against IGoR. In a later analysis, hypergeometric tests were used to score TCR-TCR, TCR-HLA and TCR-CMV co-occurrence, with a repertoire-size bias correction applied to TCR pairs. A later analysis estimated false discovery rates by permuting HLA or CMV assignments 20 times. A later analysis grouped co-occurring TCRs with DBSCAN, adding TCRdist sequence similarity when clustering within HLA-allele-positive subsets. Repertoires with fewer than 30,000 or more than 120,000 public chains, plus five repertoires with anomalous nucleotide sharing, were excluded from co-occurrence clustering. TCRdb holds this immuneACCESS table with in-frame rearrangements only. Some clones are missing; in checked studies, unresolved V genes explain under half, and the rest has no known cause. The V and J calls and clone size were taken over from that table, and D and trimming were inferred from the DNA. In this sample the table shows over 110,000 clones, under 90% of which occur a single time. Jointly, the top ten make up less than 3% of the sample.

In total, just over 650 healthy bone marrow donors made up the cohort. All cohort members were sampled while nominally healthy, although unrecorded immune exposures were likely present. The donor was CMV seronegative and belonged to the group of 352 seronegative cohort members. Every donor gave a peripheral blood sample, and the peripheral blood mononuclear cells from that sample were used for TCR beta sequencing. Genomic DNA was extracted from the blood cell samples with the Qiagen DNeasy Blood Extraction Kit. The source is a male donor in good health and CMV-seronegative. What was sequenced was PBMCs.

The DNA sequence reads TGTGCCAGCAGCTTGGTGCGCCTCGACACTGAAGCTTTCTTT. Translated, this gives CASSLVRLDTEAFF. In this chain, TRBV5-8 is recombined with TRBJ1-1; the D gene identity is not certain. CDR1 and CDR2, per the germline V gene, are SGHTS and YDEGEE. Spanning cysteine to phenylalanine, the CDR3 consists of 14 amino acids. CDR3 DNA only is kept here, 42 bases in frame from base 1. The trim is 0 bases for V and 3 bases for J, with a gap of 9 bases between the germline ends.